Listed here are 24 T cell receptor beta chains from one sample, sequenced in a study of control samples from healthy donors and cancer patients. Clones were sequenced by immunoSEQ multiplex PCR, and TCRdb holds only the in-frame ones, with some missing. The sample yields some 130,000 clones, more than 90% seen once. Sequencing was carried out using blood. The receptor set was obtained from a young man in good health.

V gene TRBV2 combines with J gene TRBJ1-1; D is ambiguous. The length of the CDR3 is 15 residues. The germline V and J ends were trimmed by 7 bases and 1 base, with 16 bases remaining between them. The germline CDR1 and CDR2 sequences are SNHLY and FYNNEI. The CDR3 sequence: CASTYGVFANTEAFF. CDR3 nucleotides: TGTGCCAGCACTTACGGCGTCTTTGCGAACACTGAAGCTTTCTTT. The whole variable domain, remainder taken from reference TRBV2 and TRBJ1-1, is EPEVTQTPSHQVTQMGQEVILRCVPISNHLYFYWYRQILGQKVEFLVSFYNNEISEKSEIFDDQFSVERPDGSNFTLKIRSTKLEDSAMYFCASTYGVFANTEAFFGQGTRLTVV.

The chain combines TRBV6-6 with TRBJ1-5; weak D call: TRBD1 (5 bases). This CDR3 is built from 13 residues. V gave up 2 bases and J gave up 5 bases, with 7 bases separating them. Germline V gene data show CDR1 as MNHNY and CDR2 as SVGAGI (reference sequence). In DNA form, the CDR3 reads TGTGCCAGCAGTTACGCGGGGGATCAGCCCCAGCATTTT. Protein: CASSYAGDQPQHF.

V gene TRBV7-9 combines with J gene TRBJ1-1, with D perhaps TRBD1 (6 bases). In germline, CDR1 is SEHNR, CDR2 FQNEAQ (reference sequence). This CDR3 contains 15 residues. With 5 bases removed from V and 1 base from J, the gap between germline ends came to 14 bases. The CDR3: CASSPRGTRNTEAFF. The CDR3 coding sequence is TGTGCCAGCAGCCCCAGGGGCACACGGAACACTGAAGCTTTCTTT.

The chain recombines TRBV7-2 with TRBJ2-1; 8 positions match TRBD1. The V and J ends lost 2 bases and 0 bases, in that order; junction bases with no gene match: 9. This CDR3 has 18 amino acids. Looked up from germline, CDR1 is SGHTA and CDR2 is FQGNSA. In DNA form, the CDR3 reads TGTGCCAGCAGCTTATTCCCTCCAGGGGGCGCCTCCTACAATGAGCAGTTCTTC. It is translated as CASSLFPPGGASYNEQFF.

This clone appeared a few times. This chain joins TRBV5-4 and TRBJ2-7; a possible D gene is TRBD2 (6 bases). The CDR3 has 17 residues. Trimming left V 1 base short and J 4 bases short, with 21 bases between. In germline, CDR1 is SGHNT, CDR2 YYREEE (reference sequence). DNA for the CDR3: TGTGCCAGCAGCTTGCGGAGGGGTGGGTTGCGGGTTTACGAGCAGTACTTC. Translating it yields CASSLRRGGLRVYEQYF.

The chain uses TRBV10-3 and TRBJ1-1, with D tentatively TRBD1 (5 bases). Germline V lookup: CDR1 ENHRY, CDR2 SYGVKD. Trimming shortened V by 0 bases and J by 1 base, and 21 bases separated the two germline ends. The CDR3 runs to 19 residues. CDR3 coding DNA: TGTGCCATCAGTGAGTCGGGATTGGGGCGGGGTTTTGGGAACACTGAAGCTTTCTTT. This translates into CAISESGLGRGFGNTEAFF.

A few counts support this clone. The chain recombines TRBV6-5 with TRBJ1-1; weak D call: TRBD1 (6 bases). Germline V gives CDR1 MNHEY, CDR2 SVGAGI. The V end lost 5 bases, the J end lost 3 bases, and 13 bases lay between the germline ends. The CDR3 is made up of 14 amino acids. Here the CDR3 reads CASSRRGGHTEAFF. The CDR3 bases are TGTGCCAGCAGTCGTAGGGGGGGGCACACTGAAGCTTTCTTT.

CDR3 region: CASSLGGPFNQPQHF. For the CDR3, the DNA is TGTGCCAGCAGTTTAGGGGGTCCATTTAATCAGCCCCAGCATTTT. The genes are TRBV27 and TRBJ1-5; possible D gene TRBD1, 5 bases. Trimming shortened V by 2 bases and J by 4 bases, and 12 bases separated the two germline ends. CDR1 is MNHEY and CDR2 is SMNVEV in the germline V gene (reference sequence). The CDR3 is 15 amino acids.

The rearrangement joins TRBV6-1 to TRBJ2-1; the match to TRBD2 covers 12 bases. CDR3 length: 15 amino acids. Germline trimming cut 2 bases from V and 8 bases from J; bases unmatched to any gene: 4. The V gene's germline CDR1 is MNHNS and CDR2 SASEGT. The CDR3 nucleotides are TGTGCCAGCAGTGAACGGCTAGCGGGAGGGGATGAGCAGTTCTTC. This codes for CASSERLAGGDEQFF.

The genes are TRBV11-2 and TRBJ1-2, with unresolved D. From germline, CDR1 is SGHAT and CDR2 FQNNGV. V lost 3 bases and J 8 bases, leaving 13 bases between the germline ends. The CDR3 length is 13 residues. This CDR3 is CASSFSFYEGYTF. The CDR3 nucleotides read TGTGCCAGCAGCTTCTCATTTTACGAGGGCTACACCTTC.

This chain joins TRBV6-4 and TRBJ2-3; D is perhaps TRBD2 (5 bases). The CDR3 extends over 12 amino acids. The V end lost 8 bases, the J end lost 8 bases, and 14 bases lay between the germline ends. CDR1 is MRHNA, CDR2 SNTAGT, per germline. The CDR3 DNA is TGTGCCAGCGGACTTAGACCGGGTACGCAGTATTTT. This translates into CASGLRPGTQYF.

The chain is built from TRBV6-5 and TRBJ1-1; D ambiguous. Germline CDR1 and CDR2: MNHEY and SVGAGI. Trimming took 2 bases from V and 10 from J, leaving 14 bases between them. The CDR3 is 13 amino acids. For the CDR3, the DNA is TGTGCCAGCAGTTACCGAACGGGCGTTGGAGCTTTCTTT. Translated, it gives CASSYRTGVGAFF.

The gene calls are TRBV2 and TRBJ1-1; 7 bases agree with TRBD1. Germline V gives CDR1 SNHLY, CDR2 FYNNEI. This CDR3 is built from 13 residues. With V trimmed by 8 bases and J by 5 bases, 8 bases remained unmatched. The CDR3 region has the DNA TGTGCCAGCGGCAAGGGGGCGGGAACTGAAGCTTTCTTT. Translated, it gives CASGKGAGTEAFF.

The V call is TRBV5-1, the J call TRBJ1-3, with D hard to call. The CDR3 is 14 amino acids. Germline V gives CDR1 SGHRS, CDR2 YFSETQ. With 0 bases removed from V and 4 bases from J, the gap between germline ends came to 8 bases. For the CDR3, the DNA is TGCGCCAGCAGCTTGGAAGGCCCGGGAAACACCATATATTTT. Translated: CASSLEGPGNTIYF.

V usage is TRBV27 and J usage is TRBJ1-3, with a weak D call TRBD1 (5 bases). Trimming removed 0 bases at V and 0 bases at J, with 12 bases between. The CDR3 covers 17 residues. Germline CDR1 reads MNHEY; CDR2 reads SMNVEV (reference sequence). In nucleotides, the CDR3 is TGTGCCAGCAGTTTATCGGCAGGGACCTACTCTGGAAACACCATATATTTT. Amino acids: CASSLSAGTYSGNTIYF.

The rearrangement links TRBV4-2 to TRBJ2-2; either TRBD1 or TRBD2 may fit D (6 bases each). There are 15 residues in the CDR3. Trimming took 0 bases from V and 3 from J, leaving 8 bases between them. Germline V gives CDR1 LGHNA, CDR2 YNFKEQ. Written as DNA, the CDR3 is TGTGCCAGCAGCCAAGACCGGGGGCACACCGGGGAGCTGTTTTTT. Translated: CASSQDRGHTGELFF.

The chain recombines TRBV30 with TRBJ2-7, with D perhaps matching TRBD1 (6 bases). The CDR3 has 15 residues. Trimming took off 0 bases at V and 2 bases at J, with 14 bases between the two ends. CDR1 and CDR2 (germline): GTSNPN, SVGIG (reference sequence). CDR3 sequence reads: CAWSVLRTATYEQYF. CDR3 bases: TGTGCCTGGAGTGTACTCCGGACAGCTACCTACGAGCAGTACTTC. The whole variable domain, remainder taken from reference TRBV30 and TRBJ2-7, is SQTIHQWPATLVQPVGSPLSLECTVEGTSNPNLYWYRQAAGRGLQLLFYSVGIGQISSEVPQNLSASRPQDRQFILSSKKLLLSDSGFYLCAWSVLRTATYEQYFGPGTRLTVT.

The chain is built from TRBV5-1 and TRBJ2-1; TRBD2 aligns across 13 bases. This CDR3 contains 19 residues. Germline V gives CDR1 SGHRS, CDR2 YFSETQ. The V segment lost 3 bases and the J segment 6 bases; nucleotides outside the gene matches: 15. The CDR3 protein is CASSSRLLAGGPWGNEQFF. The CDR3 nucleotides read TGCGCCAGCAGCTCCCGCTTACTAGCGGGGGGGCCTTGGGGCAATGAGCAGTTCTTC.

Of note for this clone: A read error may account for a junction end that differs from germline. The chain employs TRBV12-3 or TRBV12-4 and TRBJ1-2; 9 bases are a match to TRBD1. CDR3 length: 11 amino acids. The CDR3, as DNA: TGTGCCAGCACCGCTACAGGGGGCCCCCACTTC. Translation gives CASTATGGPHF.

The chain recombines TRBV5-1 with TRBJ2-1; D is perhaps TRBD1 (6 bases). Germline-derived CDR1 and CDR2 are SGHRS and YFSETQ. CDR3 length: 14 amino acids. V shed 3 bases and J shed 4 bases, with 11 bases lying between them. The CDR3 reads CASSSLQGYNEQFF. The CDR3 coding sequence is TGCGCCAGCAGCTCATTACAGGGATACAATGAGCAGTTCTTC.

Regarding this clone: Mismatch with germline at one junction end may stem from a read error. The chain recombines TRBV13 with TRBJ2-3; 10 nucleotides align to TRBD2. This CDR3 spans 16 amino acids. Per germline, CDR1 PRHDT and CDR2 FYEKMQ (reference sequence). The CDR3: CASSPQRGGSTDAQYF. CDR3 DNA sequence: TGTGCCAGCAGCCCGCAGCGGGGGGGCAGCACAGATGCGCAGTATTTT.

The chain recombines TRBV5-1 with TRBJ1-2; D is unresolved. Deletions cut 0 bases from V and 0 bases from J, with 9 bases between. The germline gives CDR1 SGHRS, CDR2 YFSETQ. There are 15 residues in the CDR3. The CDR3 reads CASSLASHANYGYTF. The CDR3 nucleotides are TGCGCCAGCAGCTTGGCAAGCCACGCTAACTATGGCTACACCTTC.

J is TRBJ2-3 and V is TRBV5-1; weak D call: TRBD1 (5 bases). This CDR3 is built from 16 residues. The V gene lost 3 bases and the J gene lost 2 bases, with 16 bases spanning the gap. The germline gives CDR1 SGHRS, CDR2 YFSETQ. The CDR3 sequence is CASSSHSRTFTDTQYF. The CDR3 nucleotides read TGCGCCAGCAGCTCCCATAGCCGGACATTCACAGATACGCAGTATTTT.

This rearrangement joins TRBV19 to TRBJ1-5, with unresolved D. Trimming stripped 7 bases from V and 1 base from J, with 14 bases between. Germline V lookup: CDR1 LNHDA, CDR2 SQIVND (reference sequence). This CDR3 contains 15 residues. Written as DNA, the CDR3 is TGTGCCAGTAACCCAGCTTTAGCCAGCAATCAGCCCCAGCATTTT. Residues: CASNPALASNQPQHF.